The 27 T cell receptor beta chains listed next were all sequenced from one sample in a study of blood T cell repertoires in COVID-19 (dated by TCRdb to 2018 to 2021). Library creation used the immunoSEQ multiplex PCR assay. TCRdb obtained this table from immuneACCESS and retained in-frame rearrangements with V and J assigned. These tables miss some clones; where compared with another copy, unresolved V genes account for less than half of the shortfall, and the remainder is unexplained. The table for this sample lists almost 400,000 clones; 85% to 90% of them were counted only once. The ten biggest clones cover 1.7% of the sample. The sample comprised PBMCs or T cells enriched from blood (not recorded which). The receptors stem from a young woman who had recovered from COVID-19.

The chain employs TRBV5-5 and TRBJ1-2; D possibly corresponds to TRBD1 (5 bases). CDR1 and CDR2 (germline): SGHKS, YYEKEE (reference sequence). The V and J ends lost 0 bases and 5 bases respectively, with 5 bases between them. This CDR3 contains 12 residues. The CDR3 spells CASSLEGYGYTF. CDR3 nucleotide sequence: TGTGCCAGCAGCTTGGAGGGGTATGGCTACACCTTC. The entire variable domain, with the rest obtained from reference TRBV5-5 and TRBJ1-2, is as follows: DAGVTQSPTHLIKTRGQQVTLRCSPISGHKSVSWYQQVLGQGPQFIFQYYEKEERGRGNFPDRFSARQFPNYSSELNVNALLLGDSALYLCASSLEGYGYTFGSGTRLTVV.

The gene calls are TRBV7-9 and TRBJ2-3; possibly TRBD2 for D (7 bases). This CDR3 comprises 14 residues. From germline, CDR1 is SEHNR and CDR2 FQNEAQ (reference sequence). Trimming took off 1 base at V and 7 bases at J, with 12 bases between the two ends. CDR3 sequence reads: CASSLGGGLYTQYF. In DNA, the CDR3 is TGTGCCAGCAGCTTAGGGGGGGGCCTGTATACGCAGTATTTT.

V gene TRBV19 combines with J gene TRBJ1-4; a weak D match, TRBD1 (5 bases). V lost 4 bases, J lost 16 bases, and 16 bases lay in between. This CDR3 is built from 12 residues. Germline CDR1 and CDR2: LNHDA and SQIVND (reference sequence). CDR3 in DNA: TGTGCCAGTAGTACCCCGGGGGAAGGATCGTTTTTT. Translating gives CASSTPGEGSFF. The full variable domain, its missing parts supplied by reference TRBV19 and TRBJ1-4, is DGGITQSPKYLFRKEGQNVTLSCEQNLNHDAMYWYRQDPGQGLRLIYYSQIVNDFQKGDIAEGYSVSREKKESFPLTVTSAQKNPTAFYLCASSTPGEGSFFGSGTQLSVL.

The gene calls are TRBV27 and TRBJ1-4; 10 bases line up with TRBD1. The CDR3 extends over 14 amino acids. V dropped 4 bases and J dropped 8; count of bases not matched to a gene: 4. Germline CDR1 MNHEY, CDR2 SMNVEV (reference sequence). This CDR3 reads CASSWGQGLEKLFF. The CDR3 bases are TGTGCCAGCAGTTGGGGACAGGGGTTGGAAAAACTGTTTTTT.

This clone was counted once. This chain links TRBV3-1 (or the pseudogene TRBV3-2) with TRBJ2-3; 12 bases map to TRBD2. Per germline, CDR1 LGHDT and CDR2 YNNKEL (reference sequence). Losses at the gene ends were 4 bases for V and 5 bases for J; bases not matched to a gene: 7. The CDR3 consists of 16 residues. CDR3 sequence (DNA): TGTGCCAGCAGCCCTAGACTAGCGGGAGAAGTAGATACGCAGTATTTT. This codes for CASSPRLAGEVDTQYF.

This clone has just one count. The chain links TRBV28 to TRBJ1-1, with TRBD1 matching 7 bases. The V gene's germline CDR1 is MDHEN and CDR2 SYDVKM. The CDR3 is 15 amino acids. Losses at the gene ends were 5 bases for V and 2 bases for J; bases not matched to a gene: 8. The DNA for the CDR3 is TGTGCCAGCAGTATCACCGGGACAGCAAACACTGAAGCTTTCTTT. Protein: CASSITGTANTEAFF. Full variable domain (outside the CDR3, taken from reference TRBV28 and TRBJ1-1): DVKVTQSSRYLVKRTGEKVFLECVQDMDHENMFWYRQDPGLGLRLIYFSYDVKMKEKGDIPEGYSVSREKKERFSLILESASTNQTSMYLCASSITGTANTEAFFGQGTRLTVV.

The chain has TRBV9 and TRBJ2-1; D unclear. The CDR3 loop spans 12 amino acids. Germline V lookup: CDR1 SGDLS, CDR2 YYNGEE. Trimming cost V 0 bases and J 5 bases, with 3 bases left between them. CDR3 region: CASSVDNNEQFF. The CDR3 bases are TGTGCCAGCAGCGTAGATAACAATGAGCAGTTCTTC.

This chain joins TRBV5-1 and TRBJ2-3, with TRBD2 matching 11 bases. The ends lost 5 bases at V and 0 bases at J; junction bases unmatched: 5. CDR1 and CDR2 (germline): SGHRS, YFSETQ. This CDR3 has 16 amino acids. The CDR3, as DNA: TGCGCCAGCAGTTTGACTAGCGGGGCGAGCACAGATACGCAGTATTTT. It yields the protein CASSLTSGASTDTQYF.

The V call is TRBV6-5, the J call TRBJ1-3; D ambiguous. Trimming left V 7 bases short and J 2 bases short, with 9 bases between. This CDR3 region has 13 residues. Germline V lookup: CDR1 MNHEY, CDR2 SVGAGI. Here the CDR3 DNA reads TGTGCCAGCACCCAGACTACTGGAAACACCATATATTTT. Protein product: CASTQTTGNTIYF.

V is TRBV9 and J is TRBJ1-4, with D unclear. The germline gives CDR1 SGDLS, CDR2 YYNGEE. With 0 bases removed from V and 6 bases from J, the gap between germline ends came to 18 bases. The CDR3 is 17 residues long. DNA of the CDR3: TGTGCCAGCAGCGTAGATATTTCGGAGGTGGGTGATGAAAAACTGTTTTTT. Residues: CASSVDISEVGDEKLFF.

This chain connects TRBV25-1 to TRBJ2-3; TRBD1 matches 8 bases. Germline values: CDR1 MGHDK, CDR2 SYGVNS. This CDR3 has 15 residues. V gave up 7 bases and J gave up 4 bases; unmatched junction bases: 10. For the CDR3, the DNA is TGTGCCAGCACCCGAAGTTCGACAGGGGCAGATACGCAGTATTTT. This gives the protein CASTRSSTGADTQYF.

The V gene is TRBV7-9, the J gene TRBJ1-6; D might be TRBD1 (6 bases). CDR3 length: 14 amino acids. The germline V gene has CDR1 SEHNR and CDR2 FQNEAQ (reference sequence). V was clipped by 5 bases and J by 12 bases, with 17 bases between them. The CDR3 nucleotides read TGTGCCAGCAGCCAGGACAGCTTCCCGTTACCCCTCCACTTT. Protein sequence: CASSQDSFPLPLHF. Supplemented by reference TRBV7-9 and TRBJ1-6, the full variable domain reads DTGVSQNPRHKITKRGQNVTFRCDPISEHNRLYWYRQTLGQGPEFLTYFQNEAQLEKSRLLSDRFSAERPKGSFSTLEIQRTEQGDSAMYLCASSQDSFPLPLHFGNGTRLTVT.

The V call is TRBV11-2, the J call TRBJ1-5, with D tentatively TRBD1 (6 bases). CDR3 size: 15 residues. V was clipped by 3 bases and J by 0 bases, with 9 bases between them. Per the germline V gene, CDR1 is SGHAT and CDR2 is FQNNGV. CDR3 region: CASSLDSYSNQPQHF. DNA for the CDR3: TGTGCCAGCAGCTTGGACAGCTATAGCAATCAGCCCCAGCATTTT.

The chain carries TRBV9 and TRBJ1-6, with TRBD1 identical over 8 bases. The V segment lost 7 bases and the J segment 0 bases; nucleotides outside the gene matches: 9. The CDR3 spans 17 residues. The germline V gene has CDR1 SGDLS and CDR2 YYNGEE. The CDR3 loop reads CASWMGQASSYNSPLHF. CDR3 DNA: TGTGCCAGCTGGATGGGACAGGCAAGCTCCTATAATTCACCCCTCCACTTT. Full variable domain (remainder filled in from reference TRBV9 and TRBJ1-6): DSGVTQTPKHLITATGQRVTLRCSPRSGDLSVYWYQQSLDQGLQFLIQYYNGEERAKGNILERFSAQQFPDLHSELNLSSLELGDSALYFCASWMGQASSYNSPLHFGNGTRLTVT.

V is TRBV19 and J is TRBJ2-7; D perhaps matches TRBD2 (5 bases). V was clipped by 8 bases and J by 2 bases, with 13 bases between them. CDR1 is LNHDA and CDR2 is SQIVND in the germline V gene (reference sequence). CDR3 length: 13 residues. The CDR3 DNA reads as TGTGCCAGTTCTACCCAACTAGCCTACGAGCAGTACTTC. Protein: CASSTQLAYEQYF.

V and J are TRBV5-4 and TRBJ1-5, with 9 bases aligning to TRBD1. V shed 2 bases, J shed 6 bases, and the junction held 15 bases outside the gene matches. There are 18 residues in the CDR3. Germline V CDR1 and CDR2: SGHNT, YYREEE (reference sequence). DNA of the CDR3: TGTGCCAGCAGCTTCGGTACAGGGGGCTCTAGTAAGCGTCAGCCCCAGCATTTT. Translation: CASSFGTGGSSKRQPQHF.

This clone was detected once. The chain uses TRBV3-1 (or the pseudogene TRBV3-2) and TRBJ1-4; 8 bases agree with TRBD1. The CDR3 extends over 14 amino acids. J was trimmed by 6 bases and V by 4 bases; bases with no gene match: 4. Looked up from germline, CDR1 is LGHDT and CDR2 is YNNKEL (reference sequence). The CDR3 coding sequence is TGTGCCAGCAGCCGCAGGGGGCAGGATGAAAAACTGTTTTTT. Its protein product is CASSRRGQDEKLFF.

This clone was seen only a few times. The rearrangement uses TRBV9 and TRBJ1-1; a possible D gene is TRBD1 (5 bases). Germline CDR1 SGDLS, CDR2 YYNGEE. The CDR3 has 14 amino acids. V was cut by 0 bases and J by 4 bases, with 10 bases left in between. The CDR3 DNA is TGTGCCAGCAGCGTAGCAGGGAAGGGCACTGAAGCTTTCTTT. Residues: CASSVAGKGTEAFF.

The chain recombines TRBV25-1 with TRBJ2-5; a possible D gene is TRBD1 (5 bases). V lost 1 base, J lost 5 bases, and 14 bases lay in between. Germline values: CDR1 MGHDK, CDR2 SYGVNS. This CDR3 spans 15 amino acids. The DNA for the CDR3 is TGTGCCAGCAGTGAATCTTTCCCGCAGGGCGAGACCCAGTACTTC. Its protein product is CASSESFPQGETQYF.

The chain is built from TRBV19 and TRBJ2-7; 8 bases align to TRBD1. Germline lookup yields CDR1 LNHDA and CDR2 SQIVND (reference sequence). The CDR3 extends over 15 amino acids. V dropped 10 bases and J dropped 3; count of bases not matched to a gene: 14. CDR3 DNA: TGTGCCACCCAACATAAGACAGGGGACAACTACGAGCAGTACTTC. Translation gives CATQHKTGDNYEQYF. The entire variable domain, with the rest obtained from reference TRBV19 and TRBJ2-7, is as follows: DGGITQSPKYLFRKEGQNVTLSCEQNLNHDAMYWYRQDPGQGLRLIYYSQIVNDFQKGDIAEGYSVSREKKESFPLTVTSAQKNPTAFYLCATQHKTGDNYEQYFGPGTRLTVT.

This clone was counted between two and nine times. The J gene is TRBJ1-6, the V gene TRBV5-1; 10 nucleotides match TRBD1. This CDR3 region has 15 residues. Trimming took 4 bases from V and 8 from J; bases not matched to a gene: 6. Germline V gives CDR1 SGHRS, CDR2 YFSETQ. CDR3 DNA sequence: TGCGCCAGCAGCGGGACAGGGGATACAGATTCACCCCTCCACTTT. This codes for CASSGTGDTDSPLHF. Full variable domain (missing parts from reference TRBV5-1 and TRBJ1-6): KAGVTQTPRYLIKTRGQQVTLSCSPISGHRSVSWYQQTPGQGLQFLFEYFSETQRNKGNFPGRFSGRQFSNSRSEMNVSTLELGDSALYLCASSGTGDTDSPLHFGNGTRLTVT.

This chain joins TRBV10-3 and TRBJ1-3, with D tentatively TRBD1 (5 bases). Trimming removed 6 bases from V and 0 bases from J, with 12 bases in between. CDR3 length equals 15 residues. Germline V gene sequence: CDR1 ENHRY, CDR2 SYGVKD. The CDR3 loop reads CAIRGPTDSGNTIYF. For the CDR3, the DNA is TGTGCCATCAGAGGACCGACAGACTCTGGAAACACCATATATTTT.

The chain links TRBV6-5 to TRBJ2-5, with 7 bases lining up with TRBD1. The CDR3 has 14 residues. V lost 7 bases to trimming and J lost 5 bases; unmatched junction nucleotides: 10. Germline V gene data show CDR1 as MNHEY and CDR2 as SVGAGI. Written as DNA, the CDR3 is TGTGCCAGCAACAAAGAGACAGGGCTGGAGACCCAGTACTTC. Translating it yields CASNKETGLETQYF.

The genes are TRBV19 and TRBJ2-3, with 13 bases that match TRBD2. V was clipped by 3 bases and J by 3 bases; unmatched bases: 9. Germline-derived CDR1 and CDR2 are LNHDA and SQIVND (reference sequence). This CDR3 has 18 residues. The DNA of the CDR3 is TGTGCCAGTAGTATCCAACAACTAGCGGGAGGGCGTACAGATACGCAGTATTTT. It codes for CASSIQQLAGGRTDTQYF.

This chain uses TRBV28 with TRBJ2-4; the D gene is possibly TRBD2 (6 bases). The V gene's germline CDR1 is MDHEN and CDR2 SYDVKM. V lost 6 bases and J lost 0, with 18 bases in between. The CDR3 runs to 17 residues. The CDR3 here is CASREPLAPLAKNIQYF. The CDR3, as DNA: TGTGCCAGCAGAGAACCGCTAGCGCCTCTAGCCAAAAACATTCAGTACTTC.

V is TRBV7-9 and J is TRBJ1-1; D unresolved. Germline V gene data show CDR1 as SEHNR and CDR2 as FQNEAQ (reference sequence). V was cut by 5 bases and J by 0 bases, with 13 bases left in between. The CDR3 length is 15 residues. This CDR3 reads CASSPERVLNTEAFF. CDR3 in DNA: TGTGCCAGCAGCCCAGAGAGGGTTTTGAACACTGAAGCTTTCTTT.

V is TRBV20-1 and J is TRBJ2-7; 11 bases are shared with TRBD2. The CDR3 totals 13 residues. J lost 2 bases, V lost 3 bases, and 0 bases had no gene match. The V gene's germline CDR1 is DFQATT and CDR2 SNEGSKA (reference sequence). This chain's CDR3 is CSASSGRAYEQYF. The DNA for the CDR3 is TGCAGTGCTAGTAGCGGGAGGGCCTACGAGCAGTACTTC.